The following is a T cell receptor beta chain sequence with its context. The clone's antigen remains unknown. The sample holds no much larger clone one base away, and base qualities are not on file. The germline V gene provides CDR1 MNHEY and CDR2 SVGAGI. Measured from the cysteine to the phenylalanine, the CDR3 is 15 residues long. CDR3 DNA only is kept here, 45 bases in frame from base 1. The V end loses 6 bases and the J end loses 1 base, and a stretch of 12 bases separates them. Each collaborating institution followed its own protocols to collect whole blood in K2EDTA tubes. For TCRbeta analysis, collaborators shipped samples as frozen whole blood, isolated PBMCs, or DNA extracted from either of those sample types. The record originates from a study of blood T cell repertoires in COVID-19 (TCRdb year 2020). In the study overall: The collaborator samples originated in the United States, Italy and Spain and spanned the acute and convalescent phases of COVID-19. The material from the prospective study consisted of cDNA or gDNA derived from T cells, B-cell-depleted T cells, or PBMCs. The repertoires were made available in a free public database intended to serve as a resource for research on the immune response to SARS-CoV-2. The samples were drawn from two sources: the first 160 participants of the ongoing ImmuneRACE study, and about 1,300 subjects contributed by 6 global collaborators. The dataset comprised deeply sampled blood TCRbeta repertoires from subjects exposed to, actively infected with, or recovered from COVID-19. The sample metadata nearly always contained a de-identified subject ID, COVID-19 status, age in years and sex. Where available, HLA class I and class II types were taken from metadata supplied by the sample provider and were not determined by assay-based typing. On the study overall, not on this receptor specifically: Clinical and demographic metadata were provided uncurated, with the amount varying by source and participant.

The immunoSEQ Assay, a bias-controlled multiplex PCR, was used to amplify TCRbeta CDR3 regions from genomic DNA. Per the source publication's procedure: The number of nucleated cells in each sample was estimated from the amplification of reference gene primers within the assay. To quantify the absolute abundance of each unique TCRbeta CDR3 rearrangement, sequence reads were collapsed and filtered. For each sample, productive Simpson clonality was calculated by taking the square root of Simpson's diversity index across productive rearrangements. Drawn from immuneACCESS, this table holds only the in-frame rearrangements with V and J called that TCRdb kept. Clones are partly lost; checked studies trace under half to an unresolved V gene and leave the rest unexplained. That table furnishes V, J and clone size, whereas the DNA furnished D and trimming. Within this sample are around 54,000 clones, with about nine tenths of them counted one time only. 7% to 9% of the sample belongs to the ten largest clones.

Sequenced input: peripheral blood. The V and J segments used are TRBV6-5 and TRBJ1-4, and TRBD1 may be the D gene, going by 5 matching bases. The TCR comes from a woman in her forties with active COVID-19. The DNA is as follows: TGTGCCAGCAGCGCTACAGGTCTAACTAATGAAAAACTGTTTTTT. It translates as CASSATGLTNEKLFF.